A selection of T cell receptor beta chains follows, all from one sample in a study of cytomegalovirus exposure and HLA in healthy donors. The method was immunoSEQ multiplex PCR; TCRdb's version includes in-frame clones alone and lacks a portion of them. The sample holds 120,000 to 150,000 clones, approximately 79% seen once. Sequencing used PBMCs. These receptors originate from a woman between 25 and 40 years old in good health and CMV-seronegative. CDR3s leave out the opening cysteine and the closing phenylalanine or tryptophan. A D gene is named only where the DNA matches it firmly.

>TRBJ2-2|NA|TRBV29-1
SVLGNTGELF
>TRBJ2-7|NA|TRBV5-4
ASSFGGRYEQY
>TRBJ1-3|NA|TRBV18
ASSPTLGSTSGNTIY
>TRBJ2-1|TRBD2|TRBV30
AWDGGLAGPSQF
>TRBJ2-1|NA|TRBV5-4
ASSSGMDRNEQF
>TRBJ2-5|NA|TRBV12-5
ASGFGQGIVETQY
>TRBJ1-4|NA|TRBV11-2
ASSLGEQTTEKLF
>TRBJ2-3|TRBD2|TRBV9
ASSVAGGGSTDTQY
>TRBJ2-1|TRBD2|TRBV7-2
ASSLLTSANEQF
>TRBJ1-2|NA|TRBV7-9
ASTTANYGYT
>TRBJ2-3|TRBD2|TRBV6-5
ASSYSLAGATDTQY
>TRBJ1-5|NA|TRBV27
ASSLGRVRGNQPQH
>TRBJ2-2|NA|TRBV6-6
ASSPTISRTGELF
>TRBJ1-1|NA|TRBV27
ASSLRAGRLNTEAF
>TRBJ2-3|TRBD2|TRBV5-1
ASSLARLAGSTDTQY
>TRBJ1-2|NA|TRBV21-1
ASSNADGGYT
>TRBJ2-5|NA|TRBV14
ASSQDPYRETQY
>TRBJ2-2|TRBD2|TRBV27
ASNPSGIATGELF
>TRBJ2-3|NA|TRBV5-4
ASSSAGPSTDTQY
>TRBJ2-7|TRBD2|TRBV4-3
ASSQERTSGDEQY
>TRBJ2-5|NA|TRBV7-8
ASSGGSYQETQY
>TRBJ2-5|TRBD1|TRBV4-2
ASSQGTGESQETQY
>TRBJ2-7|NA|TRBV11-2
ASKPLHSSYEQY
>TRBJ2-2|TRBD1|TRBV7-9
ASSLGDRDREELF
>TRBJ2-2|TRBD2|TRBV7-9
ASSGLAGGTGELF
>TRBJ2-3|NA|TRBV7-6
ASSLQSGGAWDTQY
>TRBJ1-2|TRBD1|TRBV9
ASSLRQGARLGYT
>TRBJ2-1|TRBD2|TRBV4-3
ASSRASGDNEQF
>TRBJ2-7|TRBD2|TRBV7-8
ASSSGLAGGYEQY
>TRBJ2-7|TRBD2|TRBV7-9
ASSLAQREYEQY
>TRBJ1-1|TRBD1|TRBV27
ASSPTGTEAF
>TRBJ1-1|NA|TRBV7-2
ASSFGGGGTEAF
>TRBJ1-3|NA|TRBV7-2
ASATDSGNTIY
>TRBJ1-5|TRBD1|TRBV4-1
ASSPLGTGSQPQH
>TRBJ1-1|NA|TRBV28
ASSFPLGGNTEAF
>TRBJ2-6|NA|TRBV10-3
AISESQILSGANVLT
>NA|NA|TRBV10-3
AISFQTASSYEQY
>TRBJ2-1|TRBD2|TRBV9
ASSGLAGVTNEQF
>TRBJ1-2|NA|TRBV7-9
SSSLAGRGYPNYGYT
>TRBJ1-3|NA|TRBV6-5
ASSYSGRGSGNTIY
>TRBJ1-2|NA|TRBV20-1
SASVVEGYT
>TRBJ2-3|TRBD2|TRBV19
ASSPIGLAVGADTQY
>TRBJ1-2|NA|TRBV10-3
AISESGGAHYGYT
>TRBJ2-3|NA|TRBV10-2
ASTAETERTDTQY
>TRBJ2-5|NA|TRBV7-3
ASSQGANQETQY
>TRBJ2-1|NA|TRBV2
ASNPLGTPYNEQF
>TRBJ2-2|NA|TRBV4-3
ASSQEAGVNTGELF
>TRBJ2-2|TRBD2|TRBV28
ASRLAGVHTGELF